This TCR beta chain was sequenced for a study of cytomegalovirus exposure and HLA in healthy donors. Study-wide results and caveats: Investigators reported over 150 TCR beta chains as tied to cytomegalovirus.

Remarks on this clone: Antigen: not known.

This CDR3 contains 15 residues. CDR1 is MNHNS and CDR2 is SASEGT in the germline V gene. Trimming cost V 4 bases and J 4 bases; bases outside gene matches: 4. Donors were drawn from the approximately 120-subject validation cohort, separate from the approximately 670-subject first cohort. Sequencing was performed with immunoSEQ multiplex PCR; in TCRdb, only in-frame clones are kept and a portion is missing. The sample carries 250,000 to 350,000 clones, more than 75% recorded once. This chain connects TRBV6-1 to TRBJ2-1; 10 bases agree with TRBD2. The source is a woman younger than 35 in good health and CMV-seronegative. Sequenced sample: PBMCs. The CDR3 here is CASSGGLAVYNEQFF. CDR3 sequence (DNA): TGTGCCAGCAGTGGTGGACTAGCGGTTTACAATGAGCAGTTCTTC.